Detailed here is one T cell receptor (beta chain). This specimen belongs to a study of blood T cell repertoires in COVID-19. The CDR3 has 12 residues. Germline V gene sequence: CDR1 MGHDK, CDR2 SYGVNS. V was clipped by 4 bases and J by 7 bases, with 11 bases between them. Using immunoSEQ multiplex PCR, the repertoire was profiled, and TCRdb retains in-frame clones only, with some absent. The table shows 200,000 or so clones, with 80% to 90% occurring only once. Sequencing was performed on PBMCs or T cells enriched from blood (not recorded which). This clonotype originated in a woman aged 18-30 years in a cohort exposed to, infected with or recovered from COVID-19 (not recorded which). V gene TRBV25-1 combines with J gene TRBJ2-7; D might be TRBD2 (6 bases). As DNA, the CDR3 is TGTGCCAGCAGTGTGGTCGGGGGAGAGCAGTACTTC. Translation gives CASSVVGGEQYF.